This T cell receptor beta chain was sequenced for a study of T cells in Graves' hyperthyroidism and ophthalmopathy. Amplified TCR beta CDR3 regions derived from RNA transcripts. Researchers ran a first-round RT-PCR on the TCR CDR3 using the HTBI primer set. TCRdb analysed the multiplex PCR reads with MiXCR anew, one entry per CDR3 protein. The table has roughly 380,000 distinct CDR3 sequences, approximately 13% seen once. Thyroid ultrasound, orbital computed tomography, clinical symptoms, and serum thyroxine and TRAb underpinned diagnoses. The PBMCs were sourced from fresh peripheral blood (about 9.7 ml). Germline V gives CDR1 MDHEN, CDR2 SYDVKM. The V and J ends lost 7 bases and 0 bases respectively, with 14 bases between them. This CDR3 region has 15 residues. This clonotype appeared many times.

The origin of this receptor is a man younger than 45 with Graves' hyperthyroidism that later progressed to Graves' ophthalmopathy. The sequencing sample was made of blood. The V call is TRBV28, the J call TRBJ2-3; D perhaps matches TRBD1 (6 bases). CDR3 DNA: TGTGCCAGCAATCCAGGGGTTGGAAGCACAGATACGCAGTATTTT. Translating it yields CASNPGVGSTDTQYF.